The 22 T cell receptor beta chains reported below all come from one sample, sequenced in a study of T cells in Graves' hyperthyroidism and ophthalmopathy. What was amplified from RNA transcripts were TCR beta CDR3 regions. The HTBI set primed first-round TCR CDR3 RT-PCR. TCRdb reprocessed the multiplex PCR reads via MiXCR and lists one record per CDR3 protein. The sample lists about 340,000 distinct CDR3 sequences, roughly a fifth occurring once. Sequencing input: blood. The receptors derive from a woman between 45 and 60 years old with Graves' hyperthyroidism.

This clonotype was seen repeatedly, ten times or more. This chain joins TRBV5-1 and TRBJ1-1, with TRBD1 as a possible D gene (6 bases). The CDR3 has 15 amino acids. V was pared by 0 bases and J by 5 bases, with 14 bases between. The germline CDR1 and CDR2 sequences are SGHRS and YFSETQ. CDR3 sequence reads: CASSLAQGVVTEAFF. CDR3 sequence (DNA): TGCGCCAGCAGCTTGGCACAGGGAGTTGTAACTGAAGCTTTCTTT.

This clonotype was recorded many times. The chain is built from TRBV20-1 and TRBJ2-1, with 7 bases that match TRBD2. The CDR3 length is 16 residues. Germline lookup yields CDR1 DFQATT and CDR2 SNEGSKA (reference sequence). Trimming took 0 bases from V and 4 from J; bases not matched to a gene: 9. The CDR3, as DNA: TGCAGTGCTAGAGATAGACCGGGACTACTATACAATGAGCAGTTCTTC. Protein product: CSARDRPGLLYNEQFF.

This clonotype was detected many times. J is TRBJ1-2 and V is TRBV28; the match to TRBD1 covers 7 bases. CDR3 length: 15 residues. CDR1 is MDHEN and CDR2 is SYDVKM in the germline V gene. Losses at the gene ends were 1 base for V and 5 bases for J; bases not matched to a gene: 7. CDR3 residues: CASSLYSRQGYGYTF. The CDR3 region has the DNA TGTGCCAGCAGTTTATATTCCCGACAGGGATATGGCTACACCTTC.

This clonotype occurred many times. CDR3 protein: CASSLSVNTEAFF. CDR3 DNA: TGTGCCAGCAGCTTATCAGTGAACACTGAAGCTTTCTTT. The rearrangement links TRBV7-3 to TRBJ1-1; D not resolved. Trimming took off 2 bases at V and 0 bases at J, with 4 bases between the two ends. Looked up from germline, CDR1 is SGHTA and CDR2 is FQGTGA. CDR3 length: 13 residues.

This clonotype was counted between two and nine times. The chain joins TRBV20-1 to TRBJ2-7; the D gene could be TRBD1 or TRBD2 (5 bases each). Germline V lookup: CDR1 DFQATT, CDR2 SNEGSKA (reference sequence). This CDR3 is 12 amino acids long. Trimming pared 8 bases from V and 3 bases from J, leaving 14 bases between. Here the CDR3 DNA reads TGCAGTTTTCAGGGACGGGGCTACGAGCAGTACTTC. Encoded protein: CSFQGRGYEQYF.

This clonotype was counted a few times. A much more abundant neighbour one base away suggests this may be a read error. The chain links TRBV28 to TRBJ2-7, with 10 bases lining up with TRBD2. V shed 10 bases and J 4 bases; nucleotides not matched to a gene: 7. This CDR3 is 13 amino acids long. Germline CDR1 MDHEN, CDR2 SYDVKM. CDR3 coding DNA: TGTGCCAACAGACCTAGCGGGAGATACGAGCAGTACTTC. Translating gives CANRPSGRYEQYF.

This clonotype was seen many times. J is TRBJ2-5 and V is TRBV6-5, with 8 positions matching TRBD2. The CDR3 consists of 17 residues. V lost 0 bases to trimming and J lost 5 bases; unmatched junction nucleotides: 11. Germline CDR1 reads MNHEY; CDR2 reads SVGAGI. CDR3 protein: CASSYSRTSRSGETQYF. The CDR3 coding sequence is TGTGCCAGCAGTTACTCTAGGACTAGCCGGTCAGGGGAGACCCAGTACTTC.

There are many counts of this clonotype. The genes are TRBV2 and TRBJ2-2; a possible D gene is TRBD2 (6 bases). This CDR3 spans 15 amino acids. Per germline, CDR1 SNHLY and CDR2 FYNNEI. Trimming took 3 bases from V and 1 from J, leaving 9 bases between them. The CDR3 region is CASSDWGVNTGELFF. CDR3 nucleotide sequence: TGTGCCAGCAGTGATTGGGGGGTGAACACCGGGGAGCTGTTTTTT. The whole variable domain, filled in from reference TRBV2 and TRBJ2-2, reads EPEVTQTPSHQVTQMGQEVILRCVPISNHLYFYWYRQILGQKVEFLVSFYNNEISEKSEIFDDQFSVERPDGSNFTLKIRSTKLEDSAMYFCASSDWGVNTGELFFGEGSRLTVL.

The rearrangement links TRBV5-1 to TRBJ2-3; D might be TRBD1 (5 bases). The CDR3 extends over 14 amino acids. Trimming took 2 bases from V and 0 from J, leaving 7 bases between them. Germline-derived CDR1 and CDR2 are SGHRS and YFSETQ. CDR3 nucleotides: TGCGCCAGCAGCTTACAGGAAAGCACAGATACGCAGTATTTT. The encoded protein is CASSLQESTDTQYF. The variable domain in full, completed from reference TRBV5-1 and TRBJ2-3, reads KAGVTQTPRYLIKTRGQQVTLSCSPISGHRSVSWYQQTPGQGLQFLFEYFSETQRNKGNFPGRFSGRQFSNSRSEMNVSTLELGDSALYLCASSLQESTDTQYFGPGTRLTVL.

The genes are TRBV28 and TRBJ1-2; 8 nucleotides match TRBD1. Germline loops: CDR1 MDHEN, CDR2 SYDVKM. The V gene end was trimmed by 7 bases and the J gene end by 6 bases; junction bases not matched to a gene: 7. The CDR3 covers 13 residues. CDR3 DNA: TGTGCCAGCACCTCGGACAGGGATCATGGCTACACCTTC. It specifies CASTSDRDHGYTF.

This clonotype was counted a few times. The chain couples TRBV3-1 to TRBJ2-1; no clear D. The germline V and J ends were trimmed by 5 bases and 8 bases, with 7 bases remaining between them. CDR1 is LGHDT, CDR2 YNNKEL, per germline (reference sequence). The length of the CDR3 is 11 residues. CDR3 residues: CASSALDEQFF. The CDR3 DNA follows: TGTGCCAGCAGCGCCCTGGATGAGCAGTTCTTC.

This clonotype was observed many times. This chain uses TRBV15 with TRBJ2-5, with D tentatively TRBD1 (5 bases). Germline V CDR1 and CDR2: LNHNV, YYDKDF (reference sequence). The CDR3 sequence is 13 residues long. V lost 3 bases and J 2 bases, leaving 7 bases between the germline ends. In nucleotides, the CDR3 is TGTGCCACCAGCAGTCAGGGTCAAGAGACCCAGTACTTC. Translated, it gives CATSSQGQETQYF.

V usage is TRBV28 and J usage is TRBJ1-2; 9 bases align to TRBD1. The CDR3 runs 14 residues. The V segment lost 6 bases and the J segment 6 bases; nucleotides outside the gene matches: 8. Germline values: CDR1 MDHEN, CDR2 SYDVKM. For the CDR3, the DNA is TGTGCCAGCAGATCTCAGGGACAGGGAAATGGCTACACCTTC. Translated: CASRSQGQGNGYTF.

This clonotype has at least ten counts. V and J are TRBV20-1 and TRBJ2-7; D might be TRBD1 (6 bases). Looked up from germline, CDR1 is DFQATT and CDR2 is SNEGSKA (reference sequence). The V end was cut by 4 bases, the J end by 0 bases, with 13 bases between. This CDR3 is 14 amino acids long. The CDR3 loop reads CSANLDRSSYEQYF. CDR3 DNA sequence: TGCAGTGCTAATCTTGACAGGAGCTCCTACGAGCAGTACTTC.

This clonotype has a count of ten or more. The rearrangement uses TRBV30 and TRBJ1-2, with TRBD1 matching 7 bases. Trimming at V came to 2 bases and at J to 7 bases, leaving 10 bases not matched to a gene. The CDR3 totals 14 residues. Germline V gene lookup returns CDR1 GTSNPN and CDR2 SVGIG (reference sequence). The CDR3 DNA follows: TGTGCCTGGAGTCAACAGGGGCAGGATAGTGGCTACACCTTC. Its translation is CAWSQQGQDSGYTF.

The table lists this clonotype with many counts. The CDR3 sequence: CASSPTSSYSNQPQHF. The CDR3 DNA reads TGTGCCAGCAGCCCCACCAGCTCTTATAGCAATCAGCCCCAGCATTTT. This sequence joins TRBV2 and TRBJ1-5, with no clear D. The V and J ends lost 6 bases and 0 bases respectively, with 15 bases between them. This CDR3 is 16 amino acids long. Looked up from germline, CDR1 is SNHLY and CDR2 is FYNNEI. The whole variable domain, filled in from reference TRBV2 and TRBJ1-5, reads EPEVTQTPSHQVTQMGQEVILRCVPISNHLYFYWYRQILGQKVEFLVSFYNNEISEKSEIFDDQFSVERPDGSNFTLKIRSTKLEDSAMYFCASSPTSSYSNQPQHFGDGTRLSIL.

Ten or more counts support this clonotype. The V call is TRBV12-3 or TRBV12-4, the J call TRBJ1-5, with D hard to call. The CDR3 has 13 amino acids. The V end was cut by 6 bases, the J end by 1 base, with 7 bases between. The CDR3 nucleotides read TGTGCCAGCAGGAAAGACAGCAATCAGCCCCAGCATTTT. Translated: CASRKDSNQPQHF.

This clonotype was counted a few times. This chain uses TRBV6-1 with TRBJ1-6; 9 bases line up with TRBD1. This CDR3 comprises 15 residues. The J segment lost 6 bases and the V segment lost 5 bases, leaving 5 bases of the junction unmatched. CDR1 and CDR2 from the germline V gene are MNHNS and SASEGT. CDR3 nucleotide sequence: TGTGCCAGCAGTTTACAGGGGGCGGGTAATTCACCCCTCCACTTT. It encodes CASSLQGAGNSPLHF.

The chain links TRBV20-1 to TRBJ1-2; a possible D gene is TRBD1 (5 bases). CDR1 and CDR2 from the germline V gene are DFQATT and SNEGSKA (reference sequence). Trimming shortened V by 7 bases and J by 4 bases, and 13 bases separated the two germline ends. The CDR3 sequence is 12 residues long. CDR3 protein: CSGDQGPYGYTF. CDR3 coding DNA: TGCAGTGGGGATCAGGGCCCCTATGGCTACACCTTC.

This clonotype was counted only a few times. The chain employs TRBV30 and TRBJ2-5; 7 bases are shared with TRBD1. CDR3 length: 14 amino acids. Germline V gives CDR1 GTSNPN, CDR2 SVGIG (reference sequence). V lost 1 base, J lost 5 bases, and 7 bases stayed unmatched. The CDR3 DNA reads as TGTGCCTGGAGTGCCGGGACAGTCGGGGAGACCCAGTACTTC. Protein: CAWSAGTVGETQYF.

As for this clonotype: The germline gene is not matched at one end of the junction; a read error may be the cause. The chain joins TRBV7-7 to TRBJ2-7; perhaps TRBD1 as D (6 bases). The CDR3 is 15 amino acids. Germline V gene sequence: CDR1 SSHAT, CDR2 FNYEAQ (reference sequence). The chain's CDR3 is CASSLGQGSRDEQYF. For the CDR3, the DNA is TGTGCTAGCAGCTTAGGGCAGGGGTCCCGGGACGAGCAGTACTTC.

This clonotype was found a few times. This sequence joins TRBV6-1 and TRBJ2-1, with D possibly TRBD2 on 6 matching bases. Germline assignment: CDR1 MNHNS and CDR2 SASEGT. V was trimmed by 3 bases and J by 2 bases, leaving 14 bases between them. This CDR3 has 16 amino acids. DNA for the CDR3: TGTGCCAGCAGTGAGGGCGGGGCGCAGCCCTACAATGAGCAGTTCTTC. Its protein is CASSEGGAQPYNEQFF.